These T cell receptor beta chains were read from a single sample in a study of cytomegalovirus exposure and HLA in healthy donors. Assay: immunoSEQ multiplex PCR; the TCRdb copy retains only in-frame clones and omits some. This sample has 140,000 or so clones, with 65% to 90% found just once. Sequencing was performed on PBMCs. The receptors come from a woman under 40 in good health and CMV-seronegative. Both conserved end residues are part of each CDR3. Each record gives: V gene, clone size, J gene, D gene, CDR3 protein, CDR3 DNA. The D gene is left open where the match is weak. A row's size may be missing; if present it is once, few, many or a size class.

V gene: TRBV2; clone size: -; J gene: TRBJ2-3; D gene: TRBD2; CDR3 protein: CASSGRLAGGWGNTDTQYF; CDR3 DNA: TGTGCCAGCAGTGGAAGACTAGCGGGAGGCTGGGGAAACACAGATACGCAGTATTTT
V gene: TRBV6-1; clone size: -; J gene: TRBJ1-4; D gene: -; CDR3 protein: CASSEALTVEKLFF; CDR3 DNA: TGTGCCAGCAGTGAAGCGTTGACAGTCGAAAAACTGTTTTTT
V gene: TRBV7-7; clone size: -; J gene: TRBJ2-5; D gene: -; CDR3 protein: CASSSSGGLPETQYF; CDR3 DNA: TGTGCCAGCAGCTCCTCTGGGGGACTGCCAGAGACCCAGTACTTC
V gene: TRBV4-3; clone size: -; J gene: TRBJ2-3; D gene: TRBD2; CDR3 protein: CASSQDPAGGSTDTQYF; CDR3 DNA: TGCGCCAGCAGCCAAGATCCAGCGGGGGGGTCCACAGATACGCAGTATTTT
V gene: TRBV6-5; clone size: -; J gene: TRBJ2-2; D gene: -; CDR3 protein: CASSYYRISNTGELFF; CDR3 DNA: TGTGCCAGCAGTTACTACAGAATAAGTAACACCGGGGAGCTGTTTTTT
V gene: TRBV5-4; clone size: -; J gene: TRBJ2-3; D gene: TRBD2; CDR3 protein: CASSLTSNPTDTQYF; CDR3 DNA: TGTGCCAGCAGCCTGACTAGCAACCCCACAGATACGCAGTATTTT
V gene: TRBV6-5; clone size: -; J gene: TRBJ2-1; D gene: TRBD1; CDR3 protein: CASSLDPGQDRFF; CDR3 DNA: TGTGCCAGCAGCCTAGATCCGGGACAGGACCGGTTCTTC
V gene: TRBV28; clone size: -; J gene: TRBJ2-4; D gene: -; CDR3 protein: CASAPPDNTKNIQYF; CDR3 DNA: TGTGCCAGCGCGCCCCCGGACAATACCAAAAACATTCAGTACTTC
V gene: TRBV2; clone size: -; J gene: TRBJ2-1; D gene: TRBD2; CDR3 protein: CASSSRLAATDNEQFF; CDR3 DNA: TGTGCCAGCAGCTCACGACTAGCGGCAACAGACAATGAGCAGTTCTTC
V gene: TRBV28; clone size: -; J gene: TRBJ1-4; D gene: -; CDR3 protein: CASSLLRRGGGEKLFF; CDR3 DNA: TGTGCCAGCAGTTTACTTCGCAGGGGAGGGGGGGAAAAACTGTTTTTT
V gene: TRBV7-9; clone size: -; J gene: TRBJ1-4; D gene: TRBD1; CDR3 protein: CSSRNLGQTEDEKLFF; CDR3 DNA: TGTTCCAGCAGAAATTTGGGACAGACGGAAGATGAAAAACTGTTTTTT
V gene: TRBV9; clone size: -; J gene: TRBJ2-3; D gene: TRBD2; CDR3 protein: CASSASAGGRIDTQYF; CDR3 DNA: TGTGCCAGCAGCGCTTCCGCGGGGGGGCGGATAGATACGCAGTATTTT
V gene: TRBV6-5; clone size: -; J gene: TRBJ1-2; D gene: TRBD1; CDR3 protein: CASSEVGTGRVSF; CDR3 DNA: TGTGCCAGCAGTGAAGTGGGGACAGGGCGTGTCTCCTTC
V gene: TRBV11-3; clone size: once; J gene: TRBJ1-1; D gene: -; CDR3 protein: CASSPHGNTEAFF; CDR3 DNA: TGTGCCAGCAGCCCCCACGGGAACACTGAAGCTTTCTTT
V gene: TRBV18; clone size: few; J gene: TRBJ2-2; D gene: -; CDR3 protein: CASSPPLTSEEHGELFF; CDR3 DNA: TGTGCCAGCTCACCACCGTTGACTAGTGAGGAACACGGGGAGCTGTTTTTT
V gene: TRBV6-5; clone size: once; J gene: TRBJ2-7; D gene: -; CDR3 protein: CASSYSAGTRYEQYF; CDR3 DNA: TGTGCCAGCAGTTACTCTGCCGGGACACGCTACGAGCAGTACTTC
V gene: TRBV27; clone size: once; J gene: TRBJ1-5; D gene: -; CDR3 protein: CASSSGLGQPQHF; CDR3 DNA: TGTGCCAGCAGTAGCGGGCTTGGACAGCCCCAGCATTTT
V gene: TRBV6-5; clone size: -; J gene: TRBJ1-1; D gene: TRBD1; CDR3 protein: CASREIQGVGTEAFF; CDR3 DNA: TGTGCCAGCAGGGAAATCCAGGGGGTTGGCACTGAAGCTTTCTTT
V gene: TRBV30; clone size: -; J gene: TRBJ1-2; D gene: TRBD1; CDR3 protein: CAWKLKGTEYGYTF; CDR3 DNA: TGTGCCTGGAAGTTGAAAGGGACAGAGTATGGCTACACCTTC
V gene: TRBV7-2; clone size: -; J gene: TRBJ2-2; D gene: TRBD2; CDR3 protein: CASSSILAAGGPLGELFF; CDR3 DNA: TGTGCCAGCAGCTCGATTCTAGCAGCGGGGGGGCCCCTCGGGGAGCTGTTTTTT
V gene: TRBV19; clone size: -; J gene: TRBJ2-7; D gene: TRBD2; CDR3 protein: CASHRTSRPYEQYF; CDR3 DNA: TGTGCCAGCCACAGGACTAGCCGTCCCTACGAGCAGTACTTC
V gene: TRBV7-2; clone size: few; J gene: TRBJ1-1; D gene: -; CDR3 protein: CASSLGRLGEAFF; CDR3 DNA: TGTGCCAGCAGCTTAGGCAGGTTGGGTGAAGCTTTCTTT
V gene: TRBV2; clone size: -; J gene: TRBJ2-3; D gene: -; CDR3 protein: CASSERDSRPDTQYF; CDR3 DNA: TGTGCCAGCAGTGAAAGGGACTCCCGCCCCGATACGCAGTATTTT
V gene: TRBV5-1; clone size: -; J gene: TRBJ1-6; D gene: -; CDR3 protein: CASSLGSGTYNSPLHF; CDR3 DNA: TGCGCCAGCAGCTTGGGGTCGGGTACCTATAATTCACCCCTCCACTTT
V gene: TRBV15; clone size: -; J gene: TRBJ2-3; D gene: -; CDR3 protein: CATSRVQGGTDTQYF; CDR3 DNA: TGTGCCACCAGCAGAGTTCAGGGAGGAACAGATACGCAGTATTTT
V gene: TRBV19; clone size: -; J gene: TRBJ2-2; D gene: TRBD2; CDR3 protein: CASSWGGYATGELFF; CDR3 DNA: TGTGCCAGTAGCTGGGGGGGATACGCCACCGGGGAGCTGTTTTTT
V gene: TRBV7-9; clone size: -; J gene: TRBJ1-4; D gene: -; CDR3 protein: CSSSLEFGGAREEKLFF; CDR3 DNA: TGTTCCAGCAGCTTAGAGTTCGGGGGGGCAAGAGAGGAAAAACTGTTTTTT
V gene: TRBV29-1; clone size: -; J gene: TRBJ2-7; D gene: -; CDR3 protein: CSVETGYEQYF; CDR3 DNA: TGCAGCGTTGAAACAGGCTACGAGCAGTACTTC
V gene: TRBV19; clone size: -; J gene: TRBJ1-1; D gene: -; CDR3 protein: CASRDLGQLNTEAFF; CDR3 DNA: TGTGCCAGTAGAGACCTTGGACAGCTGAACACTGAAGCTTTCTTT
V gene: TRBV5-1; clone size: -; J gene: TRBJ2-1; D gene: -; CDR3 protein: CASSFGSGYSYNEQFF; CDR3 DNA: -
V gene: TRBV6-5; clone size: -; J gene: TRBJ2-7; D gene: TRBD1; CDR3 protein: CASSYRTGVGEQYF; CDR3 DNA: TGTGCCAGCAGTTACCGGACAGGGGTTGGCGAGCAGTACTTC
V gene: TRBV7-9; clone size: -; J gene: TRBJ1-1; D gene: -; CDR3 protein: CASSLVGEEREAFF; CDR3 DNA: TGTGCCAGCAGCTTAGTAGGGGAGGAACGCGAAGCTTTCTTT
V gene: TRBV2; clone size: -; J gene: TRBJ2-2; D gene: -; CDR3 protein: CASSEQRNTGELFF; CDR3 DNA: TGTGCCAGCAGTGAACAGCGGAACACCGGGGAGCTGTTTTTT
V gene: TRBV15; clone size: -; J gene: TRBJ2-3; D gene: TRBD1; CDR3 protein: CATSLTGERTDTQYF; CDR3 DNA: TGTGCCACCAGCCTCACAGGGGAGCGCACAGATACGCAGTATTTT
V gene: TRBV7-9; clone size: -; J gene: TRBJ2-7; D gene: -; CDR3 protein: CASSLVREQYF; CDR3 DNA: TGTGCCAGCAGCTTAGTACGGGAGCAGTACTTC